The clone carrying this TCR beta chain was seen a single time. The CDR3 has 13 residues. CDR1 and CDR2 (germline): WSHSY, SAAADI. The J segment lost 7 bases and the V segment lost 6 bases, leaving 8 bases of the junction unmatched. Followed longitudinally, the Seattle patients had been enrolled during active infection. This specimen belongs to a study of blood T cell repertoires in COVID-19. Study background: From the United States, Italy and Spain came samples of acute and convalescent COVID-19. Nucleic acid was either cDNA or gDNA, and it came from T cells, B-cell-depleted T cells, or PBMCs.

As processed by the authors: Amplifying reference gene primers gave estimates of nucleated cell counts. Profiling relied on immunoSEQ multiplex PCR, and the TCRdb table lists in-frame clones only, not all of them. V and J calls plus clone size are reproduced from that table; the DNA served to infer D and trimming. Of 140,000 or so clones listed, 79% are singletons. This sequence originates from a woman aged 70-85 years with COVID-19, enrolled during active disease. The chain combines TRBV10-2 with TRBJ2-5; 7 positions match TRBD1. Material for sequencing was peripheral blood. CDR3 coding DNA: TGCGCCAGCAGCCCTACAGGGGTCGGGACCCAGTACTTC. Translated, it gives CASSPTGVGTQYF.